This T cell receptor (beta chain) was sequenced during a study of T cells in Graves' hyperthyroidism and ophthalmopathy. The investigators amplified TCR beta CDR3 regions from RNA transcripts. HTBI primers were the set used in a first-round RT-PCR of the TCR CDR3. Via MiXCR, TCRdb re-called the multiplex PCR reads, giving one row per CDR3 protein. The sample carries hundreds of thousands of distinct CDR3 sequences, about 20% recorded once. The CDR3 has 12 amino acids. The trim removed 4 bases at V and 3 bases at J, leaving 1 base unmatched. Germline CDR1 SQVTM, CDR2 ANQGSEA. This clonotype was seen just once.

The clonotype originates from a man aged 25-40 years with Graves' ophthalmopathy. The rearrangement links TRBV29-1 to TRBJ2-7; 9 bases align to TRBD1. Sequencing input: blood. CDR3 coding DNA: TGCAGCGTTGGACAGGGGGACTACGAGCAGTACTTC. Protein sequence: CSVGQGDYEQYF.